This is a list of T cell receptor beta chains from one sample in a study of cytomegalovirus exposure and HLA in healthy donors. Clones were read by immunoSEQ multiplex PCR, and TCRdb kept only the in-frame ones, dropping some. The repertoire holds roughly 160,000 clones, with 85% as singletons. The sequenced material came from PBMCs. These receptors were obtained from a boy under 10 years old in good health and CMV-seronegative. The CDR3 runs from the conserved cysteine through the conserved F or W.

J gene: TRBJ2-1; CDR3 length: 20; V gene: TRBV27; CDR3 protein: CASSLSSRVGGPWKDNEQFF
J gene: TRBJ2-2; CDR3 length: 14; V gene: TRBV18; CDR3 protein: CASSPQGNTGELFF
J gene: TRBJ2-6; CDR3 length: 17; V gene: TRBV28; CDR3 protein: CASVGSRGSTGANVLTF
J gene: TRBJ1-2; CDR3 length: 15; V gene: TRBV27; CDR3 protein: CASSLDPAGGDSITF
J gene: TRBJ1-5; CDR3 length: 14; V gene: TRBV27; CDR3 protein: CASSPRGRGQPQHF
J gene: TRBJ2-4; CDR3 length: 19; V gene: TRBV7-9; CDR3 protein: CSSSLVQGAGLSFKNIQYF
J gene: TRBJ2-3; CDR3 length: 17; V gene: TRBV7-8; CDR3 protein: CASTRTRGRAYTDTQYF
J gene: TRBJ2-7; CDR3 length: 13; V gene: TRBV28; CDR3 protein: CASSLGGPYEQYF
J gene: TRBJ2-1; CDR3 length: 14; V gene: TRBV2; CDR3 protein: CASTRQGFVSEQFF
J gene: TRBJ2-7; CDR3 length: 15; V gene: TRBV5-4; CDR3 protein: CASSLDSFSSYEQYF
J gene: TRBJ1-1; CDR3 length: 14; V gene: TRBV5-1; CDR3 protein: CASNGDRVDTEAFF
J gene: TRBJ1-4; CDR3 length: 16; V gene: TRBV18; CDR3 protein: CASSPSLPATNEKLFF
J gene: TRBJ2-3; CDR3 length: 16; V gene: TRBV29-1; CDR3 protein: CSVECPGSTSTDTQYF
J gene: TRBJ2-1; CDR3 length: 16; V gene: TRBV14; CDR3 protein: CASSRPTSGVISEVIF
J gene: TRBJ2-1; CDR3 length: 12; V gene: TRBV9; CDR3 protein: CASSVVATEQFF
J gene: TRBJ2-1; CDR3 length: 13; V gene: TRBV2; CDR3 protein: CASTGLAYNEQFF
J gene: TRBJ1-4; CDR3 length: 15; V gene: TRBV6-5; CDR3 protein: CASSYLAHGGEKLFF
J gene: TRBJ2-3; CDR3 length: 16; V gene: TRBV9; CDR3 protein: CASSVDVGAWTDTQYF
J gene: TRBJ2-1; CDR3 length: 20; V gene: TRBV28; CDR3 protein: CASSFWASGSPGRSYNEQFF
J gene: TRBJ2-7; CDR3 length: 14; V gene: TRBV29-1; CDR3 protein: CSVRGGGEEYEQYF
J gene: TRBJ2-5; CDR3 length: 15; V gene: TRBV5-1; CDR3 protein: CASYSKPDFQETQYF
J gene: TRBJ1-1; CDR3 length: 17; V gene: TRBV6-4; CDR3 protein: CASTRDTPSEMNTEAFF
J gene: TRBJ2-1; CDR3 length: 19; V gene: TRBV9; CDR3 protein: CASSDRVGPERDPYNEQFF
J gene: TRBJ1-5; CDR3 length: 18; V gene: TRBV7-9; CDR3 protein: CSSSLGGTGPYSNQPQHF
J gene: TRBJ2-2; CDR3 length: 13; V gene: TRBV29-1; CDR3 protein: CSVRTGYTGELFF
J gene: TRBJ1-1; CDR3 length: 15; V gene: TRBV7-7; CDR3 protein: CASSLAGGGHTEAFF
J gene: TRBJ1-5; CDR3 length: 16; V gene: TRBV28; CDR3 protein: CASSLPGGTGNQPQHF
J gene: TRBJ1-4; CDR3 length: 14; V gene: TRBV7-8; CDR3 protein: CASSAGTSKEKLFF
J gene: TRBJ1-5; CDR3 length: 15; V gene: TRBV6-5; CDR3 protein: CASSYSGAAGGPQHF
J gene: TRBJ1-5; CDR3 length: 16; V gene: TRBV5-4; CDR3 protein: CASSTTGGLSNQPQHF
J gene: TRBJ2-2; CDR3 length: 17; V gene: TRBV10-3; CDR3 protein: CAISASEGSGGTGELFF
J gene: TRBJ1-2; CDR3 length: 15; V gene: TRBV27; CDR3 protein: CASSSRQLLSYGYTF
J gene: TRBJ2-2; CDR3 length: 15; V gene: TRBV28; CDR3 protein: CASSWSGGLTGELFF
J gene: TRBJ2-3; CDR3 length: 19; V gene: TRBV7-9; CDR3 protein: CASSLDLAGEGDRTDTQYF
J gene: TRBJ1-2; CDR3 length: 12; V gene: TRBV19; CDR3 protein: CASSIFGGRYTF
J gene: TRBJ2-3; CDR3 length: 14; V gene: TRBV19; CDR3 protein: CASSSPSSTDTQYF
J gene: TRBJ1-5; CDR3 length: 15; V gene: TRBV6-5; CDR3 protein: CASSSKRQGVQPQHF
J gene: TRBJ1-5; CDR3 length: 18; V gene: TRBV28; CDR3 protein: CASSLFRPRGAPNQPQHF
J gene: TRBJ1-2; CDR3 length: 14; V gene: TRBV28; CDR3 protein: CASSLPDRGYGYTF
J gene: TRBJ1-3; CDR3 length: 15; V gene: TRBV30; CDR3 protein: CAWSVGRAPGNTIYF
J gene: TRBJ1-2; CDR3 length: 16; V gene: TRBV7-2; CDR3 protein: CASSHTGGSPRYGYTF
J gene: TRBJ1-5; CDR3 length: 16; V gene: TRBV6-1; CDR3 protein: CASSGHSPGSNQPQHF
J gene: TRBJ2-5; CDR3 length: 18; V gene: TRBV5-1; CDR3 protein: CASSLAFGLAEVQETQYF
J gene: TRBJ1-2; CDR3 length: 13; V gene: TRBV6-1; CDR3 protein: CASSYQGTNGYTF
J gene: TRBJ1-1; CDR3 length: 16; V gene: TRBV18; CDR3 protein: CASSPLPGTGDTEAFF
J gene: TRBJ1-5; CDR3 length: 16; V gene: TRBV19; CDR3 protein: CASSIRDEASNQPQHF
J gene: TRBJ1-4; CDR3 length: 14; V gene: TRBV5-1; CDR3 protein: CASSLRQGDEKLFF
J gene: TRBJ2-7; CDR3 length: 13; V gene: TRBV6-5; CDR3 protein: CASGFRGSYEQYF
J gene: TRBJ1-1; CDR3 length: 14; V gene: TRBV6-5; CDR3 protein: CASTRDNMNTEAFF
J gene: TRBJ1-4; CDR3 length: 15; V gene: TRBV5-4; CDR3 protein: CASSFLGTGREKLFF
J gene: TRBJ2-7; CDR3 length: 14; V gene: TRBV28; CDR3 protein: CASIPGTGLHEQYF
J gene: TRBJ2-1; CDR3 length: 15; V gene: TRBV18; CDR3 protein: CASSPSTGNYNEQFF